The text below deals with one TCR beta chain. Arm-PCR of CDR3 regions with iRepertoire HTBI primers generated TCR beta libraries. TCRdb redid the calling of the multiplex PCR reads with MiXCR, one entry per CDR3 protein. This sample has roughly 400,000 distinct CDR3 sequences, with 21% found just once. Per the germline V gene, CDR1 is LNHNV and CDR2 is YYDKDF (reference sequence). The CDR3 loop spans 13 amino acids. V lost 5 bases, J lost 7 bases, and 11 bases lay in between. The sample is drawn from a study of regulatory T cells in long-lasting Graves disease. Study details: A definition of persistent Graves' disease required over 5 years of antithyroid drugs plus positive TSH receptor antibodies.

The time point is: persistent/refractory GD, antithyroid drugs over 5 years with positive TRAb. The TCR library was made from RNA that had been extracted from PBMCs in TRIzol. In Xi'an, China, an endocrinology department was the source of patients. This sample comprised peripheral blood mononuclear cells (PBMCs), obtained when the disease was refractory, from a patient treated with antithyroid drugs. The rearrangement uses TRBV15 and TRBJ1-4; D not certain. The clonotype was recovered from a female donor with Graves disease. DNA of the CDR3: TGTGCCACCAGCGTAAGGAGGGCTGAAAAACTGTTTTTT. This codes for CATSVRRAEKLFF.